This is a list of T cell receptor beta chains from one sample in a study of early T cells in non-severe SARS-CoV-2 infection. TCRdb reanalysed the 5' RACE reads using MiXCR and keeps one entry per CDR3 protein. Of 90,000 to 130,000 distinct CDR3 sequences in the sample, around 12% were seen once. This sample comprised whole blood, obtained at baseline. The receptor set was obtained from an adult who was a healthcare worker with PCR-confirmed SARS-CoV-2 infection or an uninfected control (not recorded which). Each CDR3 is given without its conserved first and last residue.

>TRBJ1-4|TRBV2
ASRPPVGTNEKLF
>TRBJ1-2|TRBV5-4
ASSLGQGDYGYT
>TRBJ2-3|TRBV29-1
SVVPTDTQY
>TRBJ2-7|TRBV20-1
SARSTRFSYEQY
>TRBJ2-1|TRBV6-5
ASSYGTSGTGEQF
>TRBJ2-2|TRBV12-3/TRBV12-4
ASTSYGRGTGELF
>TRBJ2-2|TRBV11-1
ASTGQNTGELF
>TRBJ2-1|TRBV9
ASSVVREGRNEQF
>TRBJ2-7|TRBV10-3
AISRDSPYEQY
>TRBJ2-7|TRBV4-1
ASSLTSTGFYEQY
>TRBJ2-1|TRBV2
ASRGLADSYNEQF
>TRBJ1-2|TRBV15
ATSRDRAGGNYGYT
>TRBJ2-5|TRBV7-2
ASSLKGDAFLYQETQY
>TRBJ2-7|TRBV27
ASSATTSGGPYEQY
>TRBJ2-5|TRBV18
ASSPVPESSERVQETQY
>TRBJ2-3|TRBV24-1
ATGGEMDTQY
>TRBJ2-3|TRBV20-1
SARRASGSRPDTQY
>TRBJ2-6|TRBV2
ASPGTGANVLT
>TRBJ2-1|TRBV6-5
ASIPRGLAEIKSYNEQF
>TRBJ1-1|TRBV20-1
SALPGFGEAF